This is a list of T cell receptor beta chains from one sample in a study of T-cell memory formation after mild COVID-19. TCRdb analysed the 5' RACE reads with MiXCR anew, one entry per CDR3 protein. The sample includes about 250,000 distinct CDR3 sequences, 15% of them seen just once. Sequenced material: PBMCs or a T cell subset sorted from them (not recorded which). The receptors here all came from an adult woman who had mild COVID-19 (a few samples of this study predate the infection). Cell type and time point are not known. CDR3s include the opening cysteine and the closing phenylalanine or tryptophan. The D gene is left open where the match is weak. Some rows mark clone size as missing; the rest say once, few, many or name a class of expanded clone.

CDR3 protein: CASGRSRAYNEQFF; CDR3 DNA: TGTGCTAGTGGTCGCAGCAGGGCTTACAATGAGCAGTTCTTC; clone size: .; D gene: .; J gene: TRBJ2-1; V gene: TRBV12-5
CDR3 protein: CSPRGTGTNEQFF; CDR3 DNA: TGCAGTCCCCGCGGGACAGGGACCAATGAGCAGTTCTTC; clone size: few; D gene: TRBD1; J gene: TRBJ2-1; V gene: TRBV20-1
CDR3 protein: CASSPGRPHEQYF; CDR3 DNA: TGTGCCAGCAGCCCGGGACGGCCCCACGAGCAGTACTTC; clone size: .; D gene: .; J gene: TRBJ2-7; V gene: TRBV12-3/TRBV12-4
CDR3 protein: CAISLGQAAYGYTF; CDR3 DNA: TGTGCCATCAGTTTAGGACAGGCCGCCTATGGCTACACCTTC; clone size: .; D gene: TRBD1; J gene: TRBJ1-2; V gene: TRBV10-3
CDR3 protein: CASSIPTYSTDTQYF; CDR3 DNA: TGTGCCAGTAGTATTCCAACTTACAGCACAGATACGCAGTATTTT; clone size: .; D gene: .; J gene: TRBJ2-3; V gene: TRBV19
CDR3 protein: CASSPQGAARSNNYEQYF; CDR3 DNA: TGTGCCAGCAGCCCCCAGGGGGCAGCCCGATCGAACAACTACGAGCAGTACTTC; clone size: few; D gene: TRBD1; J gene: TRBJ2-7; V gene: TRBV4-2
CDR3 protein: CAISDSSTTGELFF; CDR3 DNA: TGTGCCATCAGTGACAGTTCAACCACCGGGGAGCTGTTTTTT; clone size: once; D gene: .; J gene: TRBJ2-2; V gene: TRBV10-3
CDR3 protein: CASSLPDTGTYGYTF; CDR3 DNA: TGTGCCAGCAGCTTACCCGATACAGGGACGTATGGCTACACCTTC; clone size: .; D gene: .; J gene: TRBJ1-2; V gene: TRBV7-8
CDR3 protein: CASSLTTDGTQYF; CDR3 DNA: TGTGCCAGCAGCTTAACGACCGACGGGACCCAGTACTTC; clone size: few; D gene: .; J gene: TRBJ2-5; V gene: TRBV7-3
CDR3 protein: CATSREGGTGNTIYF; CDR3 DNA: TGTGCCACCAGCAGAGAAGGGGGAACTGGAAACACCATATATTTT; clone size: few; D gene: .; J gene: TRBJ1-3; V gene: TRBV15
CDR3 protein: CATSDGSYNSPLHF; CDR3 DNA: TGTGCCACCAGTGACGGCTCCTATAATTCACCCCTCCACTTT; clone size: few; D gene: .; J gene: TRBJ1-6; V gene: TRBV24-1
CDR3 protein: CASSLERRLSGETQYF; CDR3 DNA: TGTGCCAGCAGCTTGGAAAGGAGGCTTTCTGGGGAGACCCAGTACTTC; clone size: .; D gene: .; J gene: TRBJ2-5; V gene: TRBV5-5
CDR3 protein: CASSYSPRNEKLFF; CDR3 DNA: TGTGCCAGCAGTTACTCGCCGCGTAATGAAAAACTGTTTTTT; clone size: .; D gene: .; J gene: TRBJ1-4; V gene: TRBV6-5
CDR3 protein: CSARPGEHQETQYF; CDR3 DNA: TGCAGTGCTAGACCAGGAGAACACCAAGAGACCCAGTACTTC; clone size: few; D gene: .; J gene: TRBJ2-5; V gene: TRBV20-1
CDR3 protein: CASQRVEGSYEQYF; CDR3 DNA: TGTGCCAGCCAAAGGGTGGAAGGCTCCTACGAGCAGTACTTC; clone size: .; D gene: .; J gene: TRBJ2-7; V gene: TRBV6-5
CDR3 protein: CASSPARGQGDTEAFF; CDR3 DNA: TGTGCCAGCAGCCCGGCTAGGGGACAGGGGGACACTGAAGCTTTCTTT; clone size: few; D gene: TRBD1; J gene: TRBJ1-1; V gene: TRBV4-2
CDR3 protein: CASRPSGKSASYNEQFF; CDR3 DNA: TGTGCCAGCAGACCTAGCGGGAAATCCGCCTCCTACAATGAGCAGTTCTTC; clone size: .; D gene: TRBD2; J gene: TRBJ2-1; V gene: TRBV6-2/TRBV6-3
CDR3 protein: CASSYGGGRETQYF; CDR3 DNA: TGTGCCAGCAGTTATGGCGGGGGCCGAGAGACCCAGTACTTC; clone size: .; D gene: .; J gene: TRBJ2-5; V gene: TRBV6-5
CDR3 protein: CASSSGGGGRLPYEQYF; CDR3 DNA: TGCGCCAGCAGCAGCGGCGGTGGTGGCAGGCTGCCCTACGAGCAGTACTTC; clone size: few; D gene: .; J gene: TRBJ2-7; V gene: TRBV5-1
CDR3 protein: CATSDKSRDEQFF; CDR3 DNA: TGTGCCACCAGTGACAAGTCCCGGGACGAGCAGTTCTTC; clone size: .; D gene: .; J gene: TRBJ2-1; V gene: TRBV24-1
CDR3 protein: CASSKSVPAGFYEQFF; CDR3 DNA: TGTGCCAGCAGCAAAAGCGTACCAGCGGGGTTCTATGAGCAGTTCTTC; clone size: few; D gene: .; J gene: TRBJ2-1; V gene: TRBV21-1
CDR3 protein: CASRIQGAGANVLTF; CDR3 DNA: TGTGCCAGCAGGATACAGGGGGCTGGGGCCAACGTCCTGACTTTC; clone size: few; D gene: TRBD1; J gene: TRBJ2-6; V gene: TRBV12-3/TRBV12-4
CDR3 protein: CASSQGIRDTEAFF; CDR3 DNA: TGTGCCAGCAGCCAAGGGATCCGGGACACTGAAGCTTTCTTT; clone size: .; D gene: .; J gene: TRBJ1-1; V gene: TRBV3-1
CDR3 protein: CASSPPSGAGTQYF; CDR3 DNA: TGTGCCAGCTCACCACCCTCCGGGGCAGGTACGCAGTATTTT; clone size: .; D gene: .; J gene: TRBJ2-3; V gene: TRBV18
CDR3 protein: CASNLHGELFF; CDR3 DNA: TGTGCCAGCAACCTCCACGGGGAGCTGTTTTTT; clone size: few; D gene: .; J gene: TRBJ2-2; V gene: TRBV12-3/TRBV12-4
CDR3 protein: CAISDPTSGSTTDTQYF; CDR3 DNA: TGTGCCATCAGTGACCCAACTAGCGGGAGCACCACAGATACGCAGTATTTT; clone size: few; D gene: TRBD2; J gene: TRBJ2-3; V gene: TRBV10-3
CDR3 protein: CASSLTRGIQETQYF; CDR3 DNA: TGTGCCAGCAGCTTAACCAGGGGGATTCAAGAGACCCAGTACTTC; clone size: .; D gene: TRBD1; J gene: TRBJ2-5; V gene: TRBV7-9
CDR3 protein: CASRKGQYFYNEQFF; CDR3 DNA: TGTGCCAGCAGAAAAGGACAGTACTTCTACAATGAGCAGTTCTTC; clone size: .; D gene: .; J gene: TRBJ2-1; V gene: TRBV6-2/TRBV6-3
CDR3 protein: CASSPGTGTYNEQFF; CDR3 DNA: TGTGCCAGCTCACCCGGGACAGGGACATACAATGAGCAGTTCTTC; clone size: .; D gene: TRBD1; J gene: TRBJ2-1; V gene: TRBV18
CDR3 protein: CASSFDRGTEAFF; CDR3 DNA: TGTGCCAGCAGCTTCGACAGGGGTACTGAAGCTTTCTTT; clone size: few; D gene: TRBD1; J gene: TRBJ1-1; V gene: TRBV5-6
CDR3 protein: CSAKTGYRSYNEQFF; CDR3 DNA: TGCAGTGCAAAGACTGGGTATCGGTCCTACAATGAGCAGTTCTTC; clone size: few; D gene: .; J gene: TRBJ2-1; V gene: TRBV20-1
CDR3 protein: CSVKTGMIEKLFF; CDR3 DNA: TGCAGCGTCAAGACAGGAATGATCGAAAAACTGTTTTTT; clone size: .; D gene: .; J gene: TRBJ1-4; V gene: TRBV29-1
CDR3 protein: CASRSPHSNQPQHF; CDR3 DNA: TGTGCCAGCAGGAGCCCTCATAGCAATCAGCCCCAGCATTTT; clone size: many; D gene: .; J gene: TRBJ1-5; V gene: TRBV6-5
CDR3 protein: CSAAGIRGVPGNEQFF; CDR3 DNA: TGCAGTGCGGCAGGGATTCGCGGGGTGCCTGGGAATGAGCAGTTCTTC; clone size: many; D gene: .; J gene: TRBJ2-1; V gene: TRBV20-1
CDR3 protein: CASSSSSTQPQHF; CDR3 DNA: TGTGCCAGCAGTTCCAGCAGTACTCAGCCCCAGCATTTT; clone size: many; D gene: .; J gene: TRBJ1-5; V gene: TRBV27